The 5 T cell receptor beta chains listed next were all sequenced from one sample in a study of T cell responses to AZD1222 COVID-19 vaccine. The assay was immunoSEQ multiplex PCR, and TCRdb's table has in-frame clones only and misses some. This table holds about 140,000 clones, around 90% found once. The sequencing here drew on peripheral blood, taken on day 0 of AZD1222 vaccination. These receptors all come from an adult in good health.

This chain joins TRBV6-5 and TRBJ2-5; weak D call: TRBD1 (6 bases). Germline V gives CDR1 MNHEY, CDR2 SVGAGI. CDR3 length: 14 amino acids. V gave up 6 bases and J gave up 2 bases, with 13 bases separating them. CDR3 bases: TGTGCCAGCAGCCCGTACAGGGCACAAGAGACCCAGTACTTC. This codes for CASSPYRAQETQYF.

The rearrangement joins TRBV7-2 to TRBJ1-5; 9 bases are shared with TRBD1. The germline gives CDR1 SGHTA, CDR2 FQGNSA. The J segment lost 7 bases and the V segment lost 5 bases, leaving 9 bases of the junction unmatched. The CDR3 spans 15 residues. The CDR3 is CASSLTGGAGQPQHF. The CDR3 coding sequence is TGTGCCAGCAGCCTTACAGGGGGCGCGGGGCAGCCCCAGCATTTT.

A remark on this clone: Its ends do not fully match the called genes, so a read error is possible. This rearrangement joins TRBV20-1 to TRBJ1-1; D uncertain. Germline lookup yields CDR1 DFQATT and CDR2 SNEGSKA (reference sequence). The CDR3 sequence is 10 residues long. The CDR3 sequence: CSARPSSFSF. CDR3 DNA sequence: TGCAGTGCGCGACCGTCGTCATTTTCGTTT.

The rearrangement links TRBV13 to TRBJ1-1, with a weak D call TRBD1 (6 bases). V was cut by 2 bases and J by 0 bases, with 10 bases left in between. This CDR3 is 15 amino acids long. The germline V gene encodes CDR1 PRHDT and CDR2 FYEKMQ (reference sequence). CDR3 in DNA: TGTGCCAGCAGCTTACGAGGGACATTGAACACTGAAGCTTTCTTT. This sequence encodes CASSLRGTLNTEAFF.

V usage is TRBV2 and J usage is TRBJ2-4; the D gene is possibly TRBD2 (6 bases). The V end was cut by 1 base, the J end by 1 base, with 14 bases between. The germline V gene encodes CDR1 SNHLY and CDR2 FYNNEI. The CDR3 totals 17 residues. In DNA, the CDR3 is TGTGCCAGCAGTGAAGACGGCGGGATACGGGCCAAAAACATTCAGTACTTC. It encodes CASSEDGGIRAKNIQYF.